This T cell receptor (beta chain) appears in the sequencing data of a study of OX40 agonist ivuxolimab in advanced cancers. Some background on the complete study: Ivuxolimab, which targeted the costimulatory receptor OX40 (CD134), was an agonistic, fully human IgG2 monoclonal antibody. Intravenous ivuxolimab was administered to patients every 2 weeks at six dose levels: 0.01, 0.1, 0.3, 1.5, 3 and 10 mg/kg. Of the approximately 54 dose-escalation patients, hepatocellular carcinoma was present in about 19, melanoma in approximately 15, renal cell carcinoma in 9 and head and neck cancer in 9. The dose-escalation cohort was over 70% male with a mean age of approximately 59 years, ranging from roughly 23 to 90. Prior anti-PD-1, anti-PD-L1 or anti-CTLA-4 therapy was permitted, and checkpoint inhibitors had been received by roughly two fifths of dose-escalation patients. Partial responses occurred in three dose-escalation patients, of whom one had hepatocellular carcinoma and two had cutaneous melanoma. The point of sequencing TCRbeta in the periphery was to test whether ivuxolimab changed TCR sequence diversity and drove clonal T-cell expansion. The monotherapy dose-escalation portion (N of about 49 patients) of the phase I ivuxolimab trial is reported in the paper.

Beyond this particular receptor, the publication reports: At doses of 0.1 to 3.0 mg/kg, clonal expansion of both CD4+ and CD8+ T cells in blood was seen between baseline and week 6. After ivuxolimab, more expanded clones were found on average in CD8+ T cells than in CD4+ T cells. Antigen specificity was not determined for the clonally expanded peripheral T cells. In the 0.1-3.0 mg/kg groups, partial responders had among the lowest normalized peripheral clonal expansion, particularly in CD8+ T cells. Low levels of normalized T-cell clonal expansion were also seen in some patients who did not respond.

Details on this clone: Its antigen remains undetermined. The sample holds no much larger clone one base away, and base qualities are not on file.

Genomic DNA was extracted from sorted cells for sequencing of the TCRbeta CDR3 region. TCRbeta CDR3 regions were sequenced using the immunoSEQ Assay. As stored in TCRdb, this immuneACCESS dataset retains in-frame rearrangements with V and J assigned. A fraction of the clones does not appear; measured against another copy, unresolved V genes explain less than half of the discrepancy, and the remainder lacks a known reason. This sample gives approximately 82,000 clones in total; around 85% of them show up just once. The ten top clones hold roughly 2.5% of the sample. The trial excluded patients who had a history of autoimmune disease or were on systemic immunosuppression. Peripheral blood for TCR sequencing was collected from all dose cohorts at baseline, on cycle 4 day 1, and on cycle 7 day 1. Samples came from an open-label, multicenter, first-in-human phase I dose-escalation trial of ivuxolimab. Adults with locally advanced or metastatic melanoma, renal cell, hepatocellular, or head and neck squamous cell carcinoma were enrolled in the trial. CD4+ and CD8+ T cells were sorted separately from peripheral blood before TCR sequencing.

The sequenced sample was CD4+ or CD8+ T cells sorted from blood, obtained in a trial of the OX40 agonist ivuxolimab. The TCR comes from an adult with an advanced solid tumor such as melanoma, head and neck, liver or kidney cancer.

Here is the DNA: TGTGCCAGCAGTCCACGCACAGATACGCAGTATTTT. Translated, this is CASSPRTDTQYF. This chain is built from TRBV27 and TRBJ2-3; the D gene is unclear. V was cut back by 5 bases and J by 1 base, leaving a gap of 4 bases between them. For CDR1 and CDR2, the germline V gene (reference sequence) lists MNHEY and SMNVEV. The CDR3 runs 12 amino acids, cysteine and phenylalanine included. Of all the DNA, just the CDR3 is kept, 36 bases in frame from base 1.